These 5 T cell receptor beta chains originate from one sample sequenced in a study of blood T cell repertoires in COVID-19. Some clones are missing from TCRdb's copy, which holds only in-frame ones; the method was immunoSEQ multiplex PCR. This table holds 150,000 to 200,000 clones, approximately 90% found once. The sequencing input was peripheral blood. These receptor sequences come from a human donor in a cohort sampled during active COVID-19.

J is TRBJ2-4 and V is TRBV5-1, with 10 positions matching TRBD2. The CDR3 is 14 amino acids. Germline CDR1 is SGHRS and CDR2 is YFSETQ. V trimming: 4 bases; J trimming: 8 bases; junction bases outside the gene matches: 6. The CDR3 spells CASSLTSGIDIQYF. The CDR3 DNA reads as TGCGCCAGCAGCCTAACTAGCGGGATAGACATTCAGTACTTC.

This clone was observed once. V and J are TRBV7-2 and TRBJ2-6; D uncertain. Germline lookup yields CDR1 SGHTA and CDR2 FQGNSA. The CDR3 contains 15 residues. Trimming left V 5 bases short and J 0 bases short, with 8 bases between. CDR3 DNA: TGTGCCAGCAGCCCTTGGAGCTCTGGGGCCAACGTCCTGACTTTC. Translated: CASSPWSSGANVLTF.

The chain combines TRBV5-6 with TRBJ1-2, with D perhaps matching TRBD1 (5 bases). Germline CDR1 reads SGHDT; CDR2 reads YYEEEE. The CDR3 has 13 residues. V lost 1 base to trimming and J lost 4 bases, with 8 bases between them. The CDR3 region is CASSLRGSYGYTF. The DNA for the CDR3 is TGTGCCAGCAGCTTGAGGGGAAGCTATGGCTACACCTTC.

The chain carries TRBV10-3 and TRBJ2-1; 11 bases map to TRBD2. The CDR3 loop spans 15 amino acids. Germline V gene sequence: CDR1 ENHRY, CDR2 SYGVKD. V trimming: 2 bases; J trimming: 6 bases; junction bases outside the gene matches: 3. CDR3 amino acids: CAISEVLAGGNEQFF. As DNA, the CDR3 is TGTGCCATCAGTGAGGTGCTAGCGGGAGGCAATGAGCAGTTCTTC.

This CDR3 reads CASRLDRVPYEQYF. CDR3 nucleotide sequence: TGCGCCAGCAGACTGGACAGGGTTCCCTACGAGCAGTACTTC. The rearrangement joins TRBV10-2 to TRBJ2-7; TRBD1 matches 8 bases. This CDR3 has 14 residues. Germline V gene data show CDR1 as WSHSY and CDR2 as SAAADI. J lost 2 bases, V lost 6 bases, and 6 bases had no gene match.